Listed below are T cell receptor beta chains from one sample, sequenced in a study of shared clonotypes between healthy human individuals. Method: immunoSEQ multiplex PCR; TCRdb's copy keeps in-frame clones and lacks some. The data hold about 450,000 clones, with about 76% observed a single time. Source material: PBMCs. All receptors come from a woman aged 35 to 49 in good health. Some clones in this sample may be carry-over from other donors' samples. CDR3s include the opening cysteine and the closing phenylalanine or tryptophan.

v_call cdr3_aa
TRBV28 CASSLSRASARTDTQYF
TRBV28 CASSPHDRGGSGNTIYF
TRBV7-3 CASSSYNTEAFF
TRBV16 CASSRNSQETQYF
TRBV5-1 CASSLEGRTAYNSPLHF
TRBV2 CASSPELVQPQHF
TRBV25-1 CASSESRVVTEAFF
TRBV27 CASSSTVSPSYEQYF
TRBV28 CASSPSGRGTYEQYF
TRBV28 CASSFPPYEQYF
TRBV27 CASSSPMTGGINGYTF
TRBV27 CASSLVGHKNTGELLF
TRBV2 CASRVGRPPGPQHF
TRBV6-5 CASRGDGNYGYTF
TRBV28 CASTRSGRDGYTF
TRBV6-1 CASSEGLAGGDPYF
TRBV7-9 CASRFTDTQYF
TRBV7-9 CASSLTQNTGELFF
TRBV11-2 CASRLAGGLAYEQYF
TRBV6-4 CASRQGPYYGYTF
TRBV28 CASGGQGAGIQYF
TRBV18 CASSPKQPGQGETQYF
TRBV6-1 CASSEGTVEVEKLFF
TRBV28 CASSLLNYGYTF
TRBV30 CAWARDRRAGADVLTF
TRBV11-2 CASSSTPSGGPHEKLFF
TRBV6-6 CASSPTGYGKNTEAFF